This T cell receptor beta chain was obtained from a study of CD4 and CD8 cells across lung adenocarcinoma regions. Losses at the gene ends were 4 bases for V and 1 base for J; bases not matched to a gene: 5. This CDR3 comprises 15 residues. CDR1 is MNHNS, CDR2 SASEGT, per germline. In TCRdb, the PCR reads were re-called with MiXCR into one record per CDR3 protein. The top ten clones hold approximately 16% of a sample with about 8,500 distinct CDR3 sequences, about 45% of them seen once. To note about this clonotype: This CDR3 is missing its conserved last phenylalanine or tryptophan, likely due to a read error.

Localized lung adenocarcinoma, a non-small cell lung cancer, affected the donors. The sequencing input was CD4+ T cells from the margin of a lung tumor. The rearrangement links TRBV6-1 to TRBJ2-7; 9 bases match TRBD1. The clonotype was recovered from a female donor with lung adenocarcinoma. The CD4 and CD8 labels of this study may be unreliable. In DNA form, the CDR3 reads TGTGCCAGCAGTGTAACAGGGGGCGGGTCCTACGAGCAGTACCTC. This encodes CASSVTGGGSYEQYL.